This TCR beta chain was documented in a study of T cells after yellow fever vaccination. Synthesis of TCR cDNA relied on 5'RACE template switching, which attached a universal primer site and UMIs. One entry per CDR3 protein results from TCRdb running MiXCR on the 5' RACE reads. The sample consists of about 73,000 distinct CDR3 sequences, around 7.3% of them appearing once. This clonotype has at least ten counts. Between the trimmed V and J ends, which lost 5 bases and 4 bases, there was a span of 10 bases. The CDR3 is 13 amino acids. Germline loops: CDR1 SGHDT, CDR2 YYEEEE. The material was CD8+ T cells sorted from PBMCs, obtained on the day of the yellow fever booster vaccination. This chain uses TRBV5-6 with TRBJ2-1; possible D gene TRBD1, 6 bases. This TCR was sampled from a man aged 25-45 years who received the YFV17D yellow fever vaccine. The CDR3 sequence: CASSQDRYNEQFF. The CDR3 DNA sequence: TGTGCCAGCAGTCAGGACAGATACAATGAGCAGTTCTTC.